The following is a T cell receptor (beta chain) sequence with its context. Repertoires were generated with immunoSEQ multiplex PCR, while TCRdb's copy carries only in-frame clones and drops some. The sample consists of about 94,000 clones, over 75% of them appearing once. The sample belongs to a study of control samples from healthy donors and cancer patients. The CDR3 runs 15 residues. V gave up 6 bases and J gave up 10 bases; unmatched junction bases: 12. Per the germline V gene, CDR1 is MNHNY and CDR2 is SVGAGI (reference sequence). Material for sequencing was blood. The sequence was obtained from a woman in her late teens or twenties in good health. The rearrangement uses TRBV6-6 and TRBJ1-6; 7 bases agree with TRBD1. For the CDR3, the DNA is TGTGCCAGCAGGTGGGGAGGGGGCGAGGAGTCACCCCTCCACTTT. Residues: CASRWGGGEESPLHF.